This is a list of T cell receptor beta chains from one sample in a study of immune characteristics of hereditary and idiopathic chronic pancreatitis. Generated by immunoSEQ multiplex PCR, the TCRdb table keeps only in-frame clones and is missing some. The data contain about 1,600 clones, around four fifths of them singletons. The sequencing sample was made of pancreas tissue with hereditary chronic pancreatitis. Source of these receptors: a human donor with chronic pancreatitis. Each CDR3 is given with its conserved first and last residue. A D gene is named only where the DNA matches it firmly. The size entry is marked missing in some rows and otherwise reads once, few, many or a size class.

CDR3nt: TGCGCCAGCAGCTTGGGCCCGGGACAGGGTATACACGAGCAGTACTTC
CDR3aa: CASSLGPGQGIHEQYF
abundance: NA
j_gene: TRBJ2-7
v_gene: TRBV5-1
d_gene: TRBD1

CDR3nt: TGTGCCAGCAGTGCCAGCCCGGGACAACACGATGAAAAACTGTTTTTT
CDR3aa: CASSASPGQHDEKLFF
abundance: once
j_gene: TRBJ1-4
v_gene: TRBV6-1
d_gene: NA

CDR3nt: TGTGCCAGCAGTCCTAGCGGGACAGATACGCAGTATTTT
CDR3aa: CASSPSGTDTQYF
abundance: NA
j_gene: TRBJ2-3
v_gene: TRBV6-4
d_gene: TRBD2

CDR3nt: TGCAGTGCGACTCCAGGGCGCCAGCAGTTCTTC
CDR3aa: CSATPGRQQFF
abundance: NA
j_gene: TRBJ2-1
v_gene: TRBV20-1
d_gene: NA

CDR3nt: TGTGCCAGCACCCGACAGGGGGCGGACACTGAAGCTTTCTTT
CDR3aa: CASTRQGADTEAFF
abundance: NA
j_gene: TRBJ1-1
v_gene: TRBV5-6
d_gene: TRBD1

CDR3nt: TGCGCCAGCAGCCTCGGGTCACCCTACAATGAGCAGTTCTTC
CDR3aa: CASSLGSPYNEQFF
abundance: NA
j_gene: TRBJ2-1
v_gene: TRBV4-3
d_gene: NA

CDR3nt: TGTGCCAGCAGTGAAGCGCTTCAGGAAGAGACCCAGTACTTC
CDR3aa: CASSEALQEETQYF
abundance: NA
j_gene: TRBJ2-5
v_gene: TRBV6-1
d_gene: NA

CDR3nt: TGTGCCAGCTCACCGGACCTCGACAATGAGCAGTTCTTC
CDR3aa: CASSPDLDNEQFF
abundance: once
j_gene: TRBJ2-1
v_gene: TRBV18
d_gene: NA

CDR3nt: TGTGCCAGCTGCCAGGGCACTGAAGCTTTCTTT
CDR3aa: CASCQGTEAFF
abundance: large
j_gene: TRBJ1-1
v_gene: TRBV27
d_gene: NA

CDR3nt: TGTGCCAGTACGACCGAGACAGGGGGCTTCAACTATGGCTACACCTTC
CDR3aa: CASTTETGGFNYGYTF
abundance: NA
j_gene: TRBJ1-2
v_gene: TRBV19
d_gene: TRBD1

CDR3nt: TGTGCCAGCTCTGTGACGTCCTACGAGCAGTACTTC
CDR3aa: CASSVTSYEQYF
abundance: NA
j_gene: TRBJ2-7
v_gene: TRBV7-2
d_gene: NA

CDR3nt: TGTGCCAGCAGCTTATGGGCCAGCTCCTACAATGAGCAGTTCTTC
CDR3aa: CASSLWASSYNEQFF
abundance: NA
j_gene: TRBJ2-1
v_gene: TRBV7-6
d_gene: NA

CDR3nt: TGTGCCAGCAGTGTAGCCGGGTTCGATGAAAAACTGTTTTTT
CDR3aa: CASSVAGFDEKLFF
abundance: NA
j_gene: TRBJ1-4
v_gene: TRBV6-1
d_gene: NA

CDR3nt: TGTGCCAGCTCACCCAGGGGGGTCAGTTCACCCCTCCACTTT
CDR3aa: CASSPRGVSSPLHF
abundance: NA
j_gene: TRBJ1-6
v_gene: TRBV18
d_gene: TRBD1

CDR3nt: TGTGCCAGCAGCATCCCACTAGCGGGAAACTTCAAGCAGTATTTT
CDR3aa: CASSIPLAGNFKQYF
abundance: NA
j_gene: TRBJ2-3
v_gene: TRBV5-8
d_gene: TRBD2

CDR3nt: TGTGCCAGCCGACCTAGCGGGGGCCCTCGCACAGATACGCAGTATTTT
CDR3aa: CASRPSGGPRTDTQYF
abundance: NA
j_gene: TRBJ2-3
v_gene: TRBV27
d_gene: TRBD2

CDR3nt: TGTGCCAGTAGTATCATTTATGGGCGGAACACTGAAGCTTTCTTT
CDR3aa: CASSIIYGRNTEAFF
abundance: NA
j_gene: TRBJ1-1
v_gene: TRBV19
d_gene: NA

CDR3nt: TGTGCCAGCAGTGACGGACAGGGCACCGGGGAGCTGTTTTTT
CDR3aa: CASSDGQGTGELFF
abundance: once
j_gene: TRBJ2-2
v_gene: TRBV6-4
d_gene: TRBD1

CDR3nt: TGTGCCAGCAGCACAGGGGGCGCTGGGGCCAACGTCCTGACTTTC
CDR3aa: CASSTGGAGANVLTF
abundance: NA
j_gene: TRBJ2-6
v_gene: TRBV7-2
d_gene: TRBD1

CDR3nt: TGTGCCAGCAGTTTGGTTGCGCGGGGGGCAGGGCAAGATACGCAGTATTTT
CDR3aa: CASSLVARGAGQDTQYF
abundance: NA
j_gene: TRBJ2-3
v_gene: TRBV28
d_gene: TRBD2

CDR3nt: TGTGCCACCAGCAGCGGGACATATGGTCAGCCCCAGCATTTT
CDR3aa: CATSSGTYGQPQHF
abundance: NA
j_gene: TRBJ1-5
v_gene: TRBV15
d_gene: NA

CDR3nt: TGTGCCAGCAGAAGTTTATCGGAGACCCAGTACTTC
CDR3aa: CASRSLSETQYF
abundance: NA
j_gene: TRBJ2-5
v_gene: TRBV6-5
d_gene: NA

CDR3nt: TGCAGTGCTAGTTCTTATGGGGCTAGCTTTAATGAGCAGTTCTTC
CDR3aa: CSASSYGASFNEQFF
abundance: NA
j_gene: TRBJ2-1
v_gene: TRBV20-1
d_gene: NA

CDR3nt: TGTGCCAGCAGTTACGAAGGAGGGGGCTCCTACGAGCAGTACTTC
CDR3aa: CASSYEGGGSYEQYF
abundance: few
j_gene: TRBJ2-7
v_gene: TRBV6-5
d_gene: NA